Included here is one T cell receptor (beta chain) sequence, with context. In its sample, this clonotype was seen many times. The specificity of this receptor is unknown. Per-base quality was not reported, and no clone a single base away is much larger than it. The source of the sample is a study of T cells after yellow fever vaccination (dated by TCRdb to between 2019 and 2020). For the wider study: Libraries from fractions with low cell numbers were prepared with the SMART-Seq v4 Ultra Low Input RNA kit. Bulk TCR alpha and beta repertoires were sequenced longitudinally to track T-cell clones before and after primary and booster YFV17D yellow fever vaccination. Two healthy male donors made up the cohort, one aged 18 to 30 years and the other aged 30 to 40 years. Blood samples were taken at several timepoints before and after primary and secondary immunization, and bulk PBMC replicates and cell subsets were isolated.

Trimming removed 7 bases from V and 7 bases from J, leaving 17 bases between the germline ends. CDR3 length: 14 amino acids, cysteine to phenylalanine. Just CDR3 DNA is preserved here, 42 bases in frame from base 1. The research as a whole found: A small share of clonotypes was detected in both CD4 and CD8 compartments, with the overlap likely arising from convergent recombination. Because abundant contaminating clonotypes from the bulk population could be contained in FACS-sorted repertoires, computational filtering was required. Because the study included only a couple of donors, the extent to which the findings can be generalized is limited. Compared with the primary T-cell response, the secondary T-cell response was weaker but faster, peaking on day 5 rather than day 15. Most clones expanded after primary vaccination were re-detected after the booster (about 96% of CD4 and around nine tenths of CD8), suggesting broad memory maintenance.

Instrument on record: Illumina NovaSeq 6000. Synthesis of TCR cDNA relied on 5'RACE template switching, a step that introduced a universal primer site along with unique molecular identifiers. Priming of cDNA synthesis was performed from both the TCR alpha and TCR beta constant segments. Library amplification involved two PCR steps, and the second step added sample barcodes and sequencing adapters. Sequencing of libraries was done on Illumina HiSeq 2500 (2x100 bp) or NovaSeq (2x150 bp). Processing in the source paper ran as follows. Demultiplexing of reads and collapsing into UMI consensus sequences were performed with MIGEC, and V(D)J alignment was carried out with MiXCR. Clonotypes responding to the vaccine were identified with edgeR on replicate PBMC samples, with the criteria of FDR below 0.01 and a log2 fold change above 5 up to day 15. Bulk clonotypes were assigned CD4 or CD8 identity according to which sequenced CD4 or CD8 repertoire held them at higher abundance. TCRdb redid the processing of the public reads, applying fastp at Q25 and MiXCR, and retained in-frame beta chains. Identical CDR3 protein sequences are pooled into one entry, listed with their most common genes and DNA. The V and J calls shown here were made by TCRdb, not taken from the authors' results. The sample contains fewer than 350,000 distinct CDR3 sequences, 3.5% to 4.5% of them found a single time. Roughly 21% of the sample lies in the top ten.

The intended sense of this specimen's treatment or condition label: live attenuated yellow fever vaccine strain. At every blood-draw timepoint, two biological replicates of bulk PBMCs were collected. PBMCs were isolated from peripheral blood using a standard Ficoll-Paque protocol. TriZol was used to extract RNA from bulk PBMCs, CD4 and CD8 fractions, and dextramer-positive and dextramer-negative fractions. The source is a man between 18 and 35 years old who received the YFV17D yellow fever vaccine. The V gene is TRBV12-3 or TRBV12-4 and the J gene is TRBJ2-1, with the D gene possibly TRBD1 or TRBD2, each one fitting 6 bases. Sequencing was performed on PBMCs, taken 15 days after the yellow fever booster vaccination. Read as DNA, the sequence is TGTGCCAGCACTAACGGGGGCCCGGGAAATGAGCAGTTCTTC. Its coded protein is CASTNGGPGNEQFF.